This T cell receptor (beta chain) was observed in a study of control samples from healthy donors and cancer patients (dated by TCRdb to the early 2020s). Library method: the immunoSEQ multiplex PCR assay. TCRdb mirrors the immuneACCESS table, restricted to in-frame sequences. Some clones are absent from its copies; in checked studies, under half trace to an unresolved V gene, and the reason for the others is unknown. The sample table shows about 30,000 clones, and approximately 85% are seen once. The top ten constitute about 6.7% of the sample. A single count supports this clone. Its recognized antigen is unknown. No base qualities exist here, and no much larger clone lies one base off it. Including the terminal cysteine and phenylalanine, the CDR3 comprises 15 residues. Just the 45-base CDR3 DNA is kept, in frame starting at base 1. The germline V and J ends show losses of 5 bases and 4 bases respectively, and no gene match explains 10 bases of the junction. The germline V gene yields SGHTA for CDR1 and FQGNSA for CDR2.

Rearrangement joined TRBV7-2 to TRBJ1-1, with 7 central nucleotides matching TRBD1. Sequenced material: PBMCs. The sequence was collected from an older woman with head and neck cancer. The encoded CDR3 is CASSPQGVRATEAFF. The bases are TGTGCCAGCAGCCCGCAGGGGGTACGGGCCACTGAAGCTTTCTTT.